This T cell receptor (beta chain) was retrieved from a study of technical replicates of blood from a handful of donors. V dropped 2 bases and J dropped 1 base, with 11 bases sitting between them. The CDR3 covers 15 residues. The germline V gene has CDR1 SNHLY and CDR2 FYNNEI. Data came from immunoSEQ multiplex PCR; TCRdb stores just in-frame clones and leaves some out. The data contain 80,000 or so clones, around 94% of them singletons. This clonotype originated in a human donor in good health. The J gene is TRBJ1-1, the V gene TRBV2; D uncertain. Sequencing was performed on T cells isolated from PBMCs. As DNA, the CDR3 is TGTGCCAGCAGTGAATTCGGTGGGAGGAACACTGAAGCTTTCTTT. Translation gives CASSEFGGRNTEAFF.